A selection of T cell receptor beta chains follows, all from one sample in a study of blood T cell repertoires in COVID-19. Only in-frame clones appear in the TCRdb table, and some are missing; sequencing was by immunoSEQ multiplex PCR. The sample lists fewer than 200,000 clones, 89% occurring once. The sequenced material came from peripheral blood. Every receptor here comes from a man between 18 and 29 years old who had recovered from COVID-19. Each CDR3 is given without its conserved first and last residue. D genes are given only for firm matches.

TRBD1	TRBV5-1	TRBJ1-5	ASSPEGAQPQH
TRBD1	TRBV19	TRBJ1-1	ASSILLGQGRAF
TRBD2	TRBV7-6	TRBJ2-1	ASSLSGGKFYNEQF
NA	TRBV6-2/TRBV6-3	TRBJ2-1	ASSFVATKEQF
TRBD1	TRBV5-1	TRBJ2-7	ASSSPTGAHEQY
TRBD1	TRBV18	TRBJ1-1	ASSPMGTGLLGAF
NA	TRBV11-3	TRBJ2-3	ASSPSGPVQDTQY
NA	TRBV2	TRBJ2-3	ASIFTQGSTDTQY
NA	TRBV5-6	TRBJ2-5	ASSSGTGNQETQY
NA	TRBV19	TRBJ1-1	ASSPGIEAF
NA	TRBV29-1	TRBJ2-1	SVRSWNEQF
TRBD1	TRBV19	TRBJ2-3	ASSIRPGGSLDTQY
NA	TRBV6-2/TRBV6-3	TRBJ2-7	ASSYSTGVYEQY
NA	TRBV10-3	TRBJ2-7	AIGGVRQDPYEQY
NA	TRBV27	TRBJ1-5	ASSFTGSEPQH
TRBD1	TRBV7-9	TRBJ2-7	ASSSGQGSYEQY
NA	TRBV7-2	TRBJ1-3	ASSLGQVGNTIY
NA	TRBV9	TRBJ2-1	ASSVDGNTYNEQF